These 17 T cell receptor beta chains share one sample of origin, sequenced in a study of radiotherapy plus CTLA-4 blockade in lung cancer. The repertoire was sequenced with immunoSEQ multiplex PCR; TCRdb's copy has only in-frame clones and lacks some. The sample lists fewer than 140,000 clones, 70% to 90% seen once, with over 2% in the top ten. The input for sequencing was peripheral blood, taken from a patient treated with radiotherapy plus ipilimumab. Every receptor here comes from a human donor with non-small cell lung cancer that progressed on radiotherapy plus ipilimumab. Some clones in this sample may be carry-over from other donors' samples.

This clone has just a few counts. The chain employs TRBV5-6 and TRBJ2-7; 9 positions agree with TRBD2. Germline CDR1 is SGHDT and CDR2 is YYEEEE. V dropped 8 bases and J dropped 2; count of bases not matched to a gene: 8. This CDR3 spans 14 amino acids. This CDR3 is CASEKRGVTYEQYF. The CDR3 DNA follows: TGTGCCAGTGAAAAGCGGGGGGTGACCTACGAGCAGTACTTC.

The chain has TRBV7-6 and TRBJ2-6; D is unclear. The CDR3 spans 16 residues. The V end lost 3 bases, the J end lost 0 bases, and 9 bases lay between the germline ends. Per germline, CDR1 SGHVS and CDR2 FNYEAQ. The CDR3: CASSLVGSSGANVLTF. The CDR3 DNA is TGTGCCAGCAGCTTGGTCGGATCCTCTGGGGCCAACGTCCTGACTTTC. Full variable domain (missing parts from reference TRBV7-6 and TRBJ2-6): GAGVSQSPRYKVTKRGQDVALRCDPISGHVSLYWYRQALGQGPEFLTYFNYEAQQDKSGLPNDRFSAERPEGSISTLTIQRTEQRDSAMYRCASSLVGSSGANVLTFGAGSRLTVL.

The CDR3, as DNA: TGTGCCAGCAGTCCGGGCGGACAGGGCTACGAGCAGTACTTC. Translating it yields CASSPGGQGYEQYF. V usage is TRBV28 and J usage is TRBJ2-7; 8 nucleotides line up with TRBD1. The germline gives CDR1 MDHEN, CDR2 SYDVKM. J lost 3 bases, V lost 5 bases, and 6 bases had no gene match. This CDR3 is 14 amino acids long.

This chain uses TRBV4-2 with TRBJ2-7, with D perhaps TRBD1 (5 bases). Germline assignment: CDR1 LGHNA and CDR2 YNFKEQ. The CDR3 length is 14 residues. Trimming cost V 3 bases and J 2 bases, with 11 bases left between them. The DNA for the CDR3 is TGTGCCAGCAGCCAGGACACTTTAGCCTACGAGCAGTACTTC. This codes for CASSQDTLAYEQYF.

This clone was seen once. The J gene is TRBJ1-2, the V gene TRBV19; TRBD1 aligns across 8 bases. Germline trimming cut 6 bases from V and 6 bases from J; bases unmatched to any gene: 9. The CDR3 has 14 amino acids. In germline, CDR1 is LNHDA, CDR2 SQIVND (reference sequence). CDR3 in amino acids: CASSNRQGRDGYTF. In nucleotides, the CDR3 is TGTGCCAGTAGCAACAGACAGGGGAGAGATGGCTACACCTTC. Full variable domain (rest looked up from reference TRBV19 and TRBJ1-2): DGGITQSPKYLFRKEGQNVTLSCEQNLNHDAMYWYRQDPGQGLRLIYYSQIVNDFQKGDIAEGYSVSREKKESFPLTVTSAQKNPTAFYLCASSNRQGRDGYTFGSGTRLTVV.

J is TRBJ1-2 and V is TRBV5-6; TRBD1 might be the D (5 bases). This CDR3 has 15 residues. Deletions cut 4 bases from V and 8 bases from J, with 21 bases between. Germline V gene data show CDR1 as SGHDT and CDR2 as YYEEEE. The DNA of the CDR3 is TGTGCCAGCAGCCCCGGGACTGAACCCCTAGGCGGCTACACCTTC. It yields the protein CASSPGTEPLGGYTF.

V and J are TRBV7-3 and TRBJ1-2; D call uncertain. Germline V gene sequence: CDR1 SGHTA, CDR2 FQGTGA. The CDR3 has 13 residues. Trimming removed 1 base at V and 8 bases at J, with 11 bases between. The CDR3: CASSLINGRGYTF. DNA of the CDR3: TGTGCCAGCAGCTTAATAAACGGGCGGGGCTACACCTTC. Using reference TRBV7-3 and TRBJ1-2 for the parts outside the CDR3, the full variable domain is GAGVSQTPSNKVTEKGKYVELRCDPISGHTALYWYRQSLGQGPEFLIYFQGTGAADDSGLPNDRFFAVRPEGSVSTLKIQRTERGDSAVYLCASSLINGRGYTFGSGTRLTVV.

The chain joins TRBV7-3 to TRBJ1-3; no clear D. Germline assignment: CDR1 SGHTA and CDR2 FQGTGA. Trimming removed 1 base at V and 7 bases at J, with 8 bases between. The CDR3 contains 13 residues. CDR3 in amino acids: CASSLMVGNTIYF. In DNA, the CDR3 is TGTGCCAGCAGCTTAATGGTTGGGAACACCATATATTTT.

This chain joins TRBV10-3 and TRBJ1-1; TRBD1 matches 7 bases. With V trimmed by 2 bases and J by 8 bases, 5 bases remained unmatched. CDR3 length equals 13 residues. Germline V CDR1 and CDR2: ENHRY, SYGVKD. CDR3 bases: TGTGCCATCAGTGAGGACAGGGCTACGGAAGCTTTCTTT. Amino acids: CAISEDRATEAFF.

This sequence joins TRBV25-1 and TRBJ2-7, with D uncertain. Germline V gives CDR1 MGHDK, CDR2 SYGVNS. V was pared by 6 bases and J by 2 bases, with 20 bases between. This CDR3 has 16 amino acids. The CDR3 nucleotides are TGTGCCAGCAGCCCCTCCGGGCAGACCGTAACCTACGAGCAGTACTTC. Translating gives CASSPSGQTVTYEQYF.

CDR3 amino acids: CASSAGAGNYGYTF. CDR3 sequence (DNA): TGTGCCAGCAGCGCCGGGGCAGGGAACTATGGCTACACCTTC. The gene calls are TRBV7-8 and TRBJ1-2; D is perhaps TRBD1 (5 bases). The germline gives CDR1 SGHVS, CDR2 FQNEAQ. V lost 5 bases, J lost 2 bases, and 12 bases lay in between. The CDR3 totals 14 residues.

The rearrangement joins TRBV28 to TRBJ1-1; D possibly corresponds to TRBD1 (6 bases). Deletions cut 5 bases from V and 5 bases from J, with 21 bases between. Germline CDR1 reads MDHEN; CDR2 reads SYDVKM. The CDR3 runs 16 residues. CDR3 amino acids: CASSRPDSTPWTEAFF. The CDR3 nucleotides are TGTGCCAGCAGTCGACCGGACAGCACCCCGTGGACTGAAGCTTTCTTT.

This chain joins TRBV6-6 and TRBJ1-6, with a weak D call TRBD1 (6 bases). Germline CDR1 MNHNY, CDR2 SVGAGI (reference sequence). V was clipped by 4 bases and J by 6 bases, with 10 bases between them. This CDR3 has 14 residues. The CDR3 region is CASSWGAGNSPLHF. Written as DNA, the CDR3 is TGTGCCAGCAGTTGGGGGGCGGGTAATTCACCCCTCCACTTT.

The chain has TRBV5-1 and TRBJ2-1, with a weak D call TRBD1 (6 bases). The germline V gene encodes CDR1 SGHRS and CDR2 YFSETQ. This CDR3 comprises 15 residues. V gave up 5 bases and J gave up 3 bases, with 15 bases separating them. CDR3 sequence reads: CASRRVDSYYNEQFF. The CDR3 DNA follows: TGCGCCAGCAGAAGAGTGGACAGCTACTACAATGAGCAGTTCTTC.

This clone was found once. V gene TRBV5-4 combines with J gene TRBJ2-5; 8 bases agree with TRBD1. V was pared by 2 bases and J by 4 bases, with 4 bases of the junction left unmatched. The length of the CDR3 is 14 residues. In germline, CDR1 is SGHNT, CDR2 YYREEE (reference sequence). In DNA, the CDR3 is TGTGCCAGCAGCTTACGGACAGGGACAGAGACCCAGTACTTC. It specifies CASSLRTGTETQYF.

The chain is built from TRBV6-1 and TRBJ1-2; the D gene is possibly TRBD1 (6 bases). In germline, CDR1 is MNHNS, CDR2 SASEGT. V shed 6 bases and J shed 3 bases, with 8 bases lying between them. This CDR3 spans 12 amino acids. The chain's CDR3 is CASRWTDYGYTF. CDR3 sequence (DNA): TGTGCCAGCAGATGGACAGACTATGGCTACACCTTC.

The genes are TRBV5-1 and TRBJ2-3; 7 bases are a match to TRBD2. Per the germline V gene, CDR1 is SGHRS and CDR2 is YFSETQ. J lost 4 bases, V lost 3 bases, and 14 bases had no gene match. The CDR3 contains 17 residues. The CDR3 nucleotides are TGCGCCAGCAGCTACGGCGGACTAGGGGCGAGCGCAGATACGCAGTATTTT. Its translation: CASSYGGLGASADTQYF.